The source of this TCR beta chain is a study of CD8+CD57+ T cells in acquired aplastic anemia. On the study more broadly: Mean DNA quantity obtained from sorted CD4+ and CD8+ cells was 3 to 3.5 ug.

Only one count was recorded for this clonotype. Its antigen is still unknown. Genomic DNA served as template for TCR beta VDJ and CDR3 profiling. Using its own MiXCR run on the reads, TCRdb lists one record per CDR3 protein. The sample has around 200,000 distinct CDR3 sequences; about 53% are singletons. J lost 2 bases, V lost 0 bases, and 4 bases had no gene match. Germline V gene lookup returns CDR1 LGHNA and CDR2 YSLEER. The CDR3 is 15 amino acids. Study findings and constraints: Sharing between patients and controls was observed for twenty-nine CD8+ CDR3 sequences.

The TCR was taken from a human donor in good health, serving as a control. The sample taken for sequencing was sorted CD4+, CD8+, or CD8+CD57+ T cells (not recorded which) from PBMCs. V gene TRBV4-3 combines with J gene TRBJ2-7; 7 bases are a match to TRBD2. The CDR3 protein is CASSQEGLAAYEQYF. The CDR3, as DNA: TGCGCCAGCAGCCAAGAGGGTCTAGCGGCCTACGAGCAGTACTTC.